Here is one T cell receptor beta chain with its context. Antigen unknown. The sample is drawn from a study of cytomegalovirus exposure and HLA in healthy donors. Findings of the study overall: CMV antigen specificity of a few CMV-associated chains was confirmed in vitro. Most TCR sequences were seen very rarely across donors, but some public TCRs occurred in many. There were 150 to 200 TCR beta chains listed as cytomegalovirus-associated.

CDR1 is SGHTA and CDR2 is FQGNSA in the germline V gene. Trimming took 3 bases from V and 0 from J; bases not matched to a gene: 2. The CDR3 spans 15 residues. Measured with immunoSEQ multiplex PCR; TCRdb has only the in-frame clones, and not every one. Among about 44,000 clones listed, 80% to 95% were seen once. The sequence was collected from a young woman in good health and CMV-seronegative. This chain links TRBV7-2 with TRBJ2-7, with 10 bases matching TRBD2. Sequenced sample: PBMCs. CDR3 residues: CASSFTSGASYEQYF. Here the CDR3 DNA reads TGTGCCAGCAGCTTCACTAGCGGGGCCTCCTACGAGCAGTACTTC.